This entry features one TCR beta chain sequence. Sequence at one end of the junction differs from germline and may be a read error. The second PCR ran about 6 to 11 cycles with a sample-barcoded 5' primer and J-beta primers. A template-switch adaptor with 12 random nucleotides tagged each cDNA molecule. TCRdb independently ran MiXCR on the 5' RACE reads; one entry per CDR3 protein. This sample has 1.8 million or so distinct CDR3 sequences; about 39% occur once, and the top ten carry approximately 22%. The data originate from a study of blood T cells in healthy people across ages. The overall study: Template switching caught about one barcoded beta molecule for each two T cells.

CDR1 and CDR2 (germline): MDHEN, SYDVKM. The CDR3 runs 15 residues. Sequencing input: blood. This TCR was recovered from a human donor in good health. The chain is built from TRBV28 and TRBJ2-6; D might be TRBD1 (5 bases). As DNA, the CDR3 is TGTGCCAGCAGGAGTCAGTTCTCTGGGGCCGACGTCCTGACTTTC. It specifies CASRSQFSGADVLTF. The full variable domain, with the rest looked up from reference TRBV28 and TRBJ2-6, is DVKVTQSSRYLVKRTGEKVFLECVQDMDHENMFWYRQDPGLGLRLIYFSYDVKMKEKGDIPEGYSVSREKKERFSLILESASTNQTSMYLCASRSQFSGADVLTFGAGSRLTVL.